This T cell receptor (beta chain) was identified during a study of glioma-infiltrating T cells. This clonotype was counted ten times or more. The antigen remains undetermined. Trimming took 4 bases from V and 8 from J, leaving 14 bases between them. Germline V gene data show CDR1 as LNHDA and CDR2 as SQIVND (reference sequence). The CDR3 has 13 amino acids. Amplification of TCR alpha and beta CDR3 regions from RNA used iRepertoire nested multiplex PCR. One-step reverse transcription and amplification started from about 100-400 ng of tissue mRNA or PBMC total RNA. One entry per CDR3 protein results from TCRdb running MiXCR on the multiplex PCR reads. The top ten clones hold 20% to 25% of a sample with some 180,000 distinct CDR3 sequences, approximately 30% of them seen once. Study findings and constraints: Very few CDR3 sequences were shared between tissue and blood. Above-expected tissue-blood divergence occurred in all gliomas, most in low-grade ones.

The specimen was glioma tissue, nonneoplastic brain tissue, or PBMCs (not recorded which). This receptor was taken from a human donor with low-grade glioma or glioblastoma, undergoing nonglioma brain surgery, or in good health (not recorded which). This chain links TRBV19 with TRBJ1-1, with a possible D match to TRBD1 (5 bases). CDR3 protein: CASSTLRQNEAFF. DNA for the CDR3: TGTGCCAGTAGTACCCTTCGACAGAACGAAGCTTTCTTT.